The clone carrying this TCR beta chain came up once. This entry belongs to a study of blood T cell repertoires in COVID-19. Background on the study: Spain, Italy and the United States supplied samples that represented acute and convalescent COVID-19.

Seattle's enrolled individuals joined amid active infection and were then monitored longitudinally. In the original workflow: Reference gene primers were amplified, and this amplification served to estimate nucleated cell counts. Sequencing used immunoSEQ multiplex PCR; TCRdb keeps in-frame clones, though not all of them. V, J and clone size are taken as reported in that table, and D and trimming were inferred from the DNA itself. The data show a few hundred thousand clones, approximately 88% seen once. The CDR3 is 16 amino acids. Per germline, CDR1 SGHDT and CDR2 YYEEEE. With V trimmed by 1 base and J by 1 base, 4 bases remained unmatched.

J is TRBJ2-3 and V is TRBV5-6, with 9 nucleotides matching TRBD2. Sequencing was carried out using peripheral blood. The source is a woman between 25 and 40 years old with COVID-19, enrolled during active disease. The CDR3 is CASSLSPSGGTDTQYF. As DNA, the CDR3 is TGTGCCAGCAGCTTGAGTCCTAGCGGGGGCACAGATACGCAGTATTTT.